The rows below give T cell receptor beta chains drawn from one sample of a study of blood T cell repertoires in COVID-19. Libraries were prepared by immunoSEQ multiplex PCR; TCRdb keeps only in-frame clonotypes and omits some of them. The repertoire holds 90,000 to 110,000 clones, approximately 85% seen once, with about 3.8% in the top ten. Sequencing input: peripheral blood. These receptors were obtained from a middle-aged man with acute or convalescent COVID-19. Both conserved end residues are part of each CDR3. Fields, in order: CDR3 length, J gene, V gene, D gene, clone size, CDR3 DNA, CDR3 protein. A D gene is named only where the DNA matches it firmly. Size is omitted from some rows. Given values are once, few, many or a class for expanded clones.

>17|TRBJ2-1|TRBV10-1|TRBD2|once
TGCGCCAGCAGTGAGGGGCTAGCGGGAGACCCCTACAATGAGCAGTTCTTC
CASSEGLAGDPYNEQFF
>16|TRBJ2-7|TRBV5-1|TRBD2|-
TGCGCCAGCAGCGCGACTAGCGGGTCAGGTATCTCCGAGCAGTACTTC
CASSATSGSGISEQYF
>15|TRBJ2-7|TRBV18|TRBD1|once
TGTGCCAGCTCAACGGCCGGGACAGGGGTCTACGAGCAGTACTTC
CASSTAGTGVYEQYF
>14|TRBJ2-7|TRBV11-3|-|once
TGTGCCAGCAGCTTAGATTCACAGGTCCACGAGCAGTACTTC
CASSLDSQVHEQYF
>16|TRBJ1-1|TRBV28|-|once
TGTGCCAGCAGTCCCCAGACGCCTCCCAGGGACACTGAAGCTTTCTTT
CASSPQTPPRDTEAFF
>18|TRBJ2-3|TRBV7-9|TRBD2|-
TGTGCCAGCAGACGAGCCCCGACTAGCGGGAGGGGTACAGATACGCAGTATTTT
CASRRAPTSGRGTDTQYF
>14|TRBJ2-7|TRBV10-3|-|-
TGTGCCATCGCCCCCGGTGAACAGGGTTACGAGCAGTACTTC
CAIAPGEQGYEQYF
>15|TRBJ1-5|TRBV4-1|TRBD1|few
TGCGCCAGCAGCCTCCTGGACAGGGACGGTCAGCCCCAGCATTTT
CASSLLDRDGQPQHF
>13|TRBJ2-3|TRBV2|-|-
TGTGCCAGCAGTGAAGCGCAGGCGGATACGCAGTATTTT
CASSEAQADTQYF
>16|TRBJ2-5|TRBV7-8|TRBD2|few
TGTGCCAGCAGCTTTACGACTAGCGGGAGCGGGGAGACCCAGTACTTC
CASSFTTSGSGETQYF
>14|TRBJ2-2|TRBV28|TRBD2|-
TGTGCCAGCACTCCAGCGGGAAAAACCGGGGAGCTGTTTTTT
CASTPAGKTGELFF
>17|TRBJ1-3|TRBV7-9|-|-
TGTGCCAGCAGTCCACCGACGGAGAGATTGTCTGGAAACACCGTATATTTT
CASSPPTERLSGNTVYF
>16|TRBJ2-3|TRBV9|TRBD2|-
TGTGCCAGCAGCGTAGGGCGGGGGGGCAGCACAGATACGCAGTATTTT
CASSVGRGGSTDTQYF
>11|TRBJ2-1|TRBV19|TRBD1|-
TGTGCCAGTAGGACAGGGAATGAGCAGTTCTTC
CASRTGNEQFF
>11|TRBJ1-4|TRBV12-3/TRBV12-4|-|-
TGTGCCAGCAGTTTTCGAGAAAAGCTGTTTTTT
CASSFREKLFF
>19|TRBJ2-7|TRBV5-3|TRBD2|-
TGTGCCAGAAGAAAACGGGGTGGTGGGACTAGCGGGAGTCCCTACGAGCAGTACTTC
CARRKRGGGTSGSPYEQYF
>15|TRBJ2-1|TRBV28|-|-
TGTGCCAGCAGTTTTGTCCCGGAGGGCCCTAATGAGCAGTTCTTC
CASSFVPEGPNEQFF
>15|TRBJ2-1|TRBV11-2|TRBD2|-
TGTGCCAGCAGCCCCTCAGCGGGAGACTACAATGAGCAGTTCTTC
CASSPSAGDYNEQFF
>14|TRBJ2-3|TRBV7-6|-|-
TGTGCCAGCAGCTTAGTAACTAGCACAGATACGCAGTATTTT
CASSLVTSTDTQYF
>13|TRBJ2-5|TRBV6-5|-|-
TGTGCCAGCAGTTTAGGGGTCCAAGAGACCCAGTACTTC
CASSLGVQETQYF
>15|TRBJ2-5|TRBV5-1|-|-
TGCGCCAGCAGCTTGGCCCGAGGGGGAGGGAAGACCCAGTACTTC
CASSLARGGGKTQYF
>17|TRBJ1-3|TRBV6-6|-|once
TGTGCCAGCAGTCCCCATGGAGGGTTAAGTACTGGAAACACCATATATTTT
CASSPHGGLSTGNTIYF
>14|TRBJ2-5|TRBV11-2|TRBD2|-
TGTGCCAGCAGCTTAGGGGGGGGATCAGAGACCCAGTACTTC
CASSLGGGSETQYF
>15|TRBJ2-7|TRBV7-9|TRBD2|-
TGTGCCAGCAGCCGGACTAGCGGTAGCTCCTACGAGCAGTACTTC
CASSRTSGSSYEQYF
>15|TRBJ1-1|TRBV5-1|-|once
TGCGCCAGCAGCTTGTCGGGTCAGGGAAACACTGAAGCTTTCTTT
CASSLSGQGNTEAFF
>15|TRBJ2-2|TRBV28|-|-
TGTGCCAGCAGTTCCTACCCAGCGCGATCCGGGGAGCTGTTTTTT
CASSSYPARSGELFF
>14|TRBJ1-2|TRBV6-5|-|-
TGTGCCAGCGGACTCAACCGGGGTTCGTATGGCTACACCTTC
CASGLNRGSYGYTF
>16|TRBJ2-1|TRBV15|-|-
TGTGCCACCAGCAGAGATCTGTCTGGGGCGGGGAATGAGCAGTTCTTC
CATSRDLSGAGNEQFF
>15|TRBJ1-6|TRBV28|-|-
TGTGCCAGCAGTTTACAGGGAAAGGGCAATTCACCCCTCCACTTT
CASSLQGKGNSPLHF
>15|TRBJ2-1|TRBV14|TRBD2|-
TGTGCCAGCAGTTTACTAGCGGGGGCCGACAATGAGCAGTTCTTC
CASSLLAGADNEQFF
>15|TRBJ1-5|TRBV7-2|TRBD1|-
TGTGCCAGCAGCCCAGGGGGCTCCAGCAATCAGCCCCAGCATTTT
CASSPGGSSNQPQHF
>14|TRBJ1-4|TRBV6-5|-|-
TGTGCCAGTCTACGGGGGGGGCACGAAGAAAAACTGTTTTTT
CASLRGGHEEKLFF
>14|TRBJ2-3|TRBV5-1|-|once
TGCGCCAGCACCCACAGGATTGGAACAGATACGCAGTATTTT
CASTHRIGTDTQYF
>15|TRBJ2-1|TRBV3-1/TRBV3-2|TRBD1|-
TGTGCCAGCAGCCCCGGGACAGGGGGTAACAATGAGCAGTTCTTC
CASSPGTGGNNEQFF
>14|TRBJ2-5|TRBV9|TRBD1|once
TGTGCCAGCAGCGCGGACAGGGGCTCGGAGACCCAGTACTTC
CASSADRGSETQYF
>16|TRBJ2-3|TRBV7-8|TRBD2|-
TGTGCCAGCAGCTTGAACCAAGCGGGGGGGGCAGATACGCAGTATTTT
CASSLNQAGGADTQYF
>12|TRBJ2-7|TRBV5-6|-|few
TGTGCCAGCAGTATCTCTAGGTACGAGCAGTACTTC
CASSISRYEQYF
>15|TRBJ2-1|TRBV5-1|TRBD2|-
TGCGCCAGCAGGCGGACTAGCGGGGACTACAATGAGCAGTTCTTC
CASRRTSGDYNEQFF
>14|TRBJ2-5|TRBV5-1|-|-
TGCGCCAGCAGCTTGGGCAGGGTAGAAGAGACCCAGTACTTC
CASSLGRVEETQYF
>13|TRBJ1-5|TRBV7-9|-|-
TGTGCCAGCAGCCAGGCGCCCAATCAGCCCCAGCATTTT
CASSQAPNQPQHF
>13|TRBJ1-2|TRBV27|-|-
TGTGCCAGCAGTTTTCGCAGATTCTATGGCTACACCTTC
CASSFRRFYGYTF
>14|TRBJ1-1|TRBV7-2|-|-
TGTGCCAGCAGTCTAGACCAGGGGCCATCTGAAGCTTTCTTT
CASSLDQGPSEAFF
>16|TRBJ1-1|TRBV28|-|-
TGTGCCAGCAGTTTACCCCCGCAGGGGCTGAACACTGAAGCTTTCTTT
CASSLPPQGLNTEAFF
>13|TRBJ1-1|TRBV27|-|-
TGTGCCAGCAGTTTATCGATAAACAGGGAAGCTTTCTTT
CASSLSINREAFF
>15|TRBJ2-7|TRBV6-5|-|-
TGTGCCAGCAGTTACTCTGCCAGGGGACCCTACGAGCAGTACTTC
CASSYSARGPYEQYF
>15|TRBJ2-3|TRBV5-6|TRBD2|-
TGTGCCAGCAGCTTGTCGGGAGGGCCCCTTGATACGCAGTATTTT
CASSLSGGPLDTQYF
>15|TRBJ1-5|TRBV7-8|-|-
TGTGCCAGCAGCTTAGTGGTGGATGACAGTCAGCCCCAGCATTTT
CASSLVVDDSQPQHF
>14|TRBJ2-3|TRBV29-1|-|-
TGCAGCGCCTCAGGACAGCCCGGCACAGATACGCAGTATTTT
CSASGQPGTDTQYF
>17|TRBJ2-2|TRBV6-2/TRBV6-3|TRBD2|-
TGTGCCAGCAGTTACCATACTAGCGGGAGTTTCACCGGGGAGCTGTTTTTT
CASSYHTSGSFTGELFF
>17|TRBJ2-5|TRBV14|TRBD1|-
TGTGCCAGCAGCCAAGGGGGACAGTCCTGGTACCAAGAGACCCAGTACTTC
CASSQGGQSWYQETQYF